This T cell receptor beta chain derives from a study of T cells in Graves' hyperthyroidism and ophthalmopathy. Study outcomes and limitations: A 13 V-J model separated ophthalmopathy from stable hyperthyroidism.

J gave up 4 bases and V 1 base, and 5 bases lay outside the gene matches. Germline V lookup: CDR1 SGHKS, CDR2 YYEKEE (reference sequence). The CDR3 is 15 amino acids. Amplified regions were TCR beta CDR3 sequences from RNA transcripts. The HTBI set primed first-round TCR CDR3 RT-PCR. MiXCR, run by TCRdb on the multiplex PCR reads, gives a single entry per CDR3 protein. The sample lists about 400,000 distinct CDR3 sequences, about 15% seen once, with roughly 33% in the top ten. Notes on this clonotype: Antigen specificity is unknown.

Sequenced: blood. V is TRBV5-5 and J is TRBJ2-5; 9 bases are a match to TRBD1. This TCR derives from a young woman with Graves' hyperthyroidism. CDR3 residues: CASSLTVGQGETQYF. The CDR3 region has the DNA TGTGCCAGCAGCTTGACAGTGGGACAGGGAGAGACCCAGTACTTC.